Listed below are T cell receptor beta chains from one sample, sequenced in a study of blood T cell repertoires in COVID-19. Libraries were prepared by immunoSEQ multiplex PCR; TCRdb keeps only in-frame clonotypes and omits some of them. The sample shows 150,000 to 200,000 clones, around 85% of them seen only once. What was sequenced was peripheral blood. These receptors were obtained from a human donor with active or convalescent COVID-19. The donor label of this sample is uncertain. CDR3s include the opening cysteine and the closing phenylalanine or tryptophan. D genes are given only for firm matches. The listing skips clone size in some rows; elsewhere it reads once, few, many or a size class.

>NA|TRBV7-9|NA|TRBJ1-1
CASSLRQPEAFF
TGTGCCAGCAGCTTAAGACAGCCTGAAGCTTTCTTT
>NA|TRBV5-4|NA|TRBJ2-4
CASSLRGTIAKNIQYF
TGTGCCAGCAGCTTAAGGGGGACCATAGCCAAAAACATTCAGTACTTC
>NA|TRBV19|NA|TRBJ2-7
CASSIDTQGAYEQYF
TGTGCCAGTAGTATAGACACCCAGGGTGCCTACGAGCAGTACTTC
>NA|TRBV18|TRBD1|TRBJ2-7
CASSPTGDAYEQYF
TGTGCCAGCTCACCCACAGGGGATGCCTACGAGCAGTACTTC
>once|TRBV25-1|NA|TRBJ2-5
CASSEGSETQYF
TGTGCCAGCAGTGAGGGGAGCGAGACCCAGTACTTC
>NA|TRBV2|TRBD2|TRBJ2-4
CASSVSTSGSANIQYF
TGTGCCAGCAGTGTCTCGACTAGCGGGAGTGCAAACATTCAGTACTTC
>NA|TRBV5-1|NA|TRBJ1-3
CASSSGQINSGNTIYF
TGCGCCAGCAGCTCTGGACAGATAAACTCTGGAAACACCATATATTTT
>NA|TRBV25-1|TRBD1|TRBJ1-1
CASRGTGGLGTEAFF
TGTGCCAGCAGGGGTACAGGGGGCCTCGGCACTGAAGCTTTCTTT
>NA|TRBV19|NA|TRBJ1-2
CASANTLQQGIEGYTF
TGTGCCAGTGCAAACACCCTCCAACAGGGAATTGAAGGCTACACCTTC
>once|TRBV6-2/TRBV6-3|TRBD1|TRBJ1-2
CASSYMTGNYGYTF
TGTGCCAGCAGTTACATGACAGGGAACTATGGCTACACCTTC
>NA|TRBV27|TRBD2|TRBJ2-3
CASSSSSGRGGSTQYF
TGTGCCAGCAGTTCATCGAGCGGGAGAGGGGGGTCCACGCAGTATTTT
>NA|TRBV5-1|NA|TRBJ2-3
CASMNAPGDTQYF
TGCGCCAGCATGAACGCCCCGGGTGATACGCAGTATTTT
>NA|TRBV30|NA|TRBJ1-5
CAWSAGDDQPQHF
TGTGCCTGGAGTGCGGGGGATGATCAGCCCCAGCATTTT
>NA|TRBV2|NA|TRBJ1-1
CASRSSNTEAFF
TGTGCCAGCAGAAGCTCGAACACTGAAGCTTTCTTT
>NA|TRBV6-6|TRBD1|TRBJ2-7
CASSHGTGRAYEQYF
TGTGCCAGCAGCCACGGGACAGGGCGCGCCTACGAGCAGTACTTC
>NA|TRBV9|NA|TRBJ1-1
CASSVGGLLNTEAFF
TGTGCCAGCAGCGTAGGGGGGCTTTTGAACACTGAAGCTTTCTTT
>NA|TRBV7-3|TRBD1|TRBJ2-4
CASSLGQGTAKNIQYF
TGTGCCAGCAGCCTTGGACAGGGGACTGCCAAAAACATTCAGTACTTC
>NA|TRBV1|NA|TRBJ2-2
CTPPGQGDTGELFF
TGCACCCCCCCCGGGCAGGGGGATACCGGGGAGCTGTTTTTT
>NA|TRBV27|TRBD1|TRBJ2-5
CASGRQGWETQYF
TGTGCCAGCGGCAGACAGGGTTGGGAGACCCAGTACTTC
>NA|TRBV19|NA|TRBJ1-2
CASSITRDYGYTF
TGTGCCAGTAGTATAACCAGGGACTATGGCTACACCTTC
>NA|TRBV30|TRBD1|TRBJ1-2
CARDRDNYGYTF
TGTGCCAGAGACAGGGACAACTATGGCTACACCTTC
>NA|TRBV6-2/TRBV6-3|TRBD1|TRBJ2-7
CASSRQGASYEQYF
TGTGCCAGCAGTCGACAGGGGGCGTCCTACGAGCAGTACTTC
>NA|TRBV11-2|TRBD1|TRBJ2-1
CASSPWVSGQGSSYNEQFF
TGTGCCAGCAGCCCATGGGTATCGGGACAGGGGTCCTCCTACAATGAGCAGTTCTTC
>once|TRBV28|NA|TRBJ2-5
CASSLGWGRGETQYF
TGTGCCAGCAGTTTGGGATGGGGGCGCGGAGAGACCCAGTACTTC
>NA|TRBV12-3/TRBV12-4|NA|TRBJ2-6
CASSPSGANVLTF
TGTGCCAGCAGCCCATCTGGGGCCAACGTCCTGACTTTC
>NA|TRBV9|NA|TRBJ2-1
CASSVAPSPYNEQFF
TGTGCCAGCAGCGTAGCTCCTAGCCCCTACAATGAGCAGTTCTTC
>NA|TRBV18|NA|TRBJ2-5
CASSLGTTATAETQYF
TGTGCCAGCTCACTCGGAACGACAGCTACAGCAGAGACCCAGTACTTC
>NA|TRBV24-1|TRBD2|TRBJ2-3
CATSSRRELSDTQYF
TGTGCCACCTCTTCTAGGCGGGAGCTGTCAGATACGCAGTATTTT
>once|TRBV11-3|TRBD2|TRBJ2-2
CASSLELAGENTGELFF
TGTGCCAGCAGCTTAGAACTAGCGGGGGAGAACACCGGGGAGCTGTTTTTT
>NA|TRBV27|TRBD1|TRBJ2-1
CASSLSTGGNEQFF
TGTGCCAGCAGTTTATCGACAGGGGGCAATGAGCAGTTCTTC
>NA|TRBV2|NA|TRBJ2-7
CASSEAQETGPGF
TGTGCCAGCAGTGAAGCTCAGGAGACAGGTCCCGGTTTC
>NA|TRBV2|NA|TRBJ1-1
CASSRRSSTEAFF
TGTGCCAGCAGCCGCAGGTCGAGCACTGAAGCTTTCTTT
>NA|TRBV4-2|NA|TRBJ1-5
CASSQDLGQDRVPQHF
TGTGCCAGCAGCCAAGATCTGGGCCAGGATCGAGTGCCCCAGCATTTT
>NA|TRBV9|NA|TRBJ2-3
CASSVAGSKPGTQYF
TGTGCCAGCAGCGTAGCCGGGTCGAAGCCGGGTACGCAGTATTTT
>NA|TRBV29-1|TRBD1|TRBJ2-2
CSVASDRDTGELFF
TGCAGCGTTGCCTCGGACAGGGATACCGGGGAGCTGTTTTTT
>NA|TRBV4-1|NA|TRBJ2-1
CASSQGTVGGVRANEQFF
TGCGCCAGCAGCCAAGGGACGGTCGGCGGGGTCCGGGCCAATGAGCAGTTCTTC
>NA|TRBV28|NA|TRBJ2-3
CASSLYSADTQYF
TGTGCCAGCAGTTTATATTCGGCAGATACGCAGTATTTT
>few|TRBV27|NA|TRBJ2-3
CASSFLGRTDTQYF
TGTGCCAGCAGTTTTCTGGGGCGCACAGATACGCAGTATTTT
>NA|TRBV12-3/TRBV12-4|NA|TRBJ1-1
CASSPFVNTEAFF
TGTGCCAGCAGCCCCTTTGTAAACACTGAAGCTTTCTTT
>NA|TRBV9|TRBD2|TRBJ2-7
CASSASSGRVPEQYF
TGTGCCAGCAGCGCCTCTAGCGGGAGAGTGCCCGAGCAGTACTTC
>NA|TRBV5-1|NA|TRBJ2-1
CASSYRVETDEQFF
TGCGCCAGCAGCTACCGCGTGGAGACCGATGAGCAGTTCTTC
>NA|TRBV28|NA|TRBJ2-3
CASSLKASTDTQYF
TGTGCCAGCAGTTTAAAAGCGTCCACAGATACGCAGTATTTT
>NA|TRBV7-2|TRBD2|TRBJ2-7
CASRLAGNSYEQYF
TGTGCCAGCCGGCTAGCGGGGAACTCCTACGAGCAGTACTTC
>NA|TRBV4-1|NA|TRBJ1-2
CASSQVGGNYGYTF
TGCGCCAGCAGCCAAGTGGGAGGGAACTATGGCTACACCTTC
>NA|TRBV19|TRBD2|TRBJ2-7
CASSMWQGLSGSLDEQYF
TGTGCCAGTAGTATGTGGCAGGGTCTGAGCGGGAGTCTGGACGAGCAGTACTTC
>NA|TRBV4-1|TRBD2|TRBJ2-1
CASSQDGAGGTPEQFF
TGCGCCAGCAGCCAAGATGGCGCGGGGGGGACCCCTGAGCAGTTCTTC
>NA|TRBV7-9|NA|TRBJ2-7
CASSLKGAYEQYF
TGTGCCAGCAGCCTCAAGGGGGCCTACGAGCAGTACTTC
>NA|TRBV28|NA|TRBJ2-1
CASTPGGHYNEQFF
TGTGCCAGCACCCCAGGGGGGCATTACAATGAGCAGTTCTTC
>NA|TRBV7-8|TRBD2|TRBJ2-2
CASSHSGRGRTGELFF
TGTGCCAGCAGCCATAGCGGGAGGGGGAGGACCGGGGAGCTGTTTTTT
>once|TRBV7-2|NA|TRBJ1-2
CASSLLRTDYGYTF
TGTGCCAGCAGCTTACTCCGGACAGACTATGGCTACACCTTC
>once|TRBV6-5|NA|TRBJ1-6
CASILNAPPLHF
TGTGCCAGCATACTGAATGCCCCACCCCTCCACTTT
>once|TRBV7-6|NA|TRBJ2-2
CASTKADTGELFF
TGTGCCAGCACTAAAGCGGACACCGGGGAGCTGTTTTTT
>once|TRBV5-1|TRBD1|TRBJ1-2
CATTDGTGLTPSGYTF
TGCGCCACCACCGATGGGACAGGGCTTACACCAAGCGGCTACACCTTC
>NA|TRBV18|NA|TRBJ2-5
CASSPRGGETQYF
TGTGCCAGCTCACCCCGCGGCGGGGAGACCCAGTACTTC